Detailed here is one TCR beta chain. Its antigen is unknown. This specimen comes from a study of blood T cells in healthy people across ages. Sample-barcoded 5' priming and a J-beta primer mix drove a second PCR of roughly 6 to 12 cycles. Each of the cDNA molecules was tagged by a template-switch adaptor with 12 random nucleotides. Each CDR3 protein is one row after TCRdb ran MiXCR on the 5' RACE reads. The sample has about 1.1 million distinct CDR3 sequences; around two fifths are singletons. The CDR3 consists of 14 residues. Germline V gives CDR1 LGHNA, CDR2 YSLEER. V gave up 0 bases and J gave up 5 bases; unmatched junction bases: 3. General observations from the study: With unsorted PBMCs, a conclusive comparison of naive versus antigen-experienced cells was not possible.

The specimen sequenced was blood. The source of this sequence is a man between 18 and 29 years old in good health. The chain carries TRBV4-3 and TRBJ1-1; 7 bases map to TRBD1. CDR3 DNA: TGCGCCAGCAGCCAAGAGACAGGGTTGACTGAAGCTTTCTTT. Translating it yields CASSQETGLTEAFF.